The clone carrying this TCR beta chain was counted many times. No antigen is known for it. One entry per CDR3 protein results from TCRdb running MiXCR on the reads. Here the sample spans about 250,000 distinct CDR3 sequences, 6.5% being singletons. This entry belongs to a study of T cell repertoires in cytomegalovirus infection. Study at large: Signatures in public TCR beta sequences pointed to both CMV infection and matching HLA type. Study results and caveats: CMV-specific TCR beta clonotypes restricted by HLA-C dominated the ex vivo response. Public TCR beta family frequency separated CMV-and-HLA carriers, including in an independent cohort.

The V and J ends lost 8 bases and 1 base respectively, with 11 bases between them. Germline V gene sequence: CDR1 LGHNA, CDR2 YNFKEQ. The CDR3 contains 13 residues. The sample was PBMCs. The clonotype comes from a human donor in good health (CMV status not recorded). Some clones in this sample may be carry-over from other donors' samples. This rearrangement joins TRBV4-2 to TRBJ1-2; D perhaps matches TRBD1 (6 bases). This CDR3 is CASHSGVNYGYTF. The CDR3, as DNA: TGTGCCAGCCATTCAGGGGTTAACTATGGCTACACCTTC.